This T cell receptor beta chain emerged from a study of CD8 T cells in ankylosing spondylitis. Whole-study results and caveats: Within matched ankylosing spondylitis synovial fluid, disease-linked clones were reportedly significantly enriched. A motif of 7 or 8 highly homologous TCR beta variants was seen as apparently characteristic of ankylosing spondylitis blood.

Notes on this clonotype: Antigen: not known.

With molecular barcodes, quantitative 5'-RACE was used to make the TCR beta libraries. Each CDR3 protein is one row after TCRdb ran MiXCR on the 5' RACE reads. The repertoire has nearly 350,000 distinct CDR3 sequences, roughly 14% of them found once; the top ten carry 0.9% to 1.2%. This CDR3 has 14 amino acids. Germline values: CDR1 MNHNS, CDR2 SASEGT. Trimming took 7 bases from V and 7 from J; bases not matched to a gene: 9. The J gene is TRBJ1-5, the V gene TRBV6-1; 8 positions agree with TRBD1. The sequenced sample consisted of blood, either unsorted or a sorted T cell fraction (not recorded which). The clonotype was recovered from a male donor with ankylosing spondylitis or in good health (not recorded which). As DNA, the CDR3 is TGTGCCAGCAAAGGACAGGGAAGAGGCCAGCCCCAGCATTTT. It yields the protein CASKGQGRGQPQHF.